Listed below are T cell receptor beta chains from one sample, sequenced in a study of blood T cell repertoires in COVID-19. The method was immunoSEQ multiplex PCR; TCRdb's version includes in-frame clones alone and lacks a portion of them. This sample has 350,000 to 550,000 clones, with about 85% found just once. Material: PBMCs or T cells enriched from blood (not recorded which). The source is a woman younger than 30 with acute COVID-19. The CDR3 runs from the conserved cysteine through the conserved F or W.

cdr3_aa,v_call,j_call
CASSPGQDEQYF,TRBV5-6,TRBJ2-7
CASSEDRYSEDTQYF,TRBV10-1,TRBJ2-3
CASSSTGLGNQPQHF,TRBV9,TRBJ1-5
CAISGQGWTEAFF,TRBV10-3,TRBJ1-1
CASSFQGANTGELFF,TRBV5-1,TRBJ2-2
CASSSLGRGNTEAFF,TRBV27,TRBJ1-1
CASSKSEGYNEQFF,TRBV3-1/TRBV3-2,TRBJ2-1
CASSSQGSGNTIYF,TRBV7-9,TRBJ1-3
CASSFGTGGFDSPLHF,TRBV7-2,TRBJ1-6
CASSLQQGVHNEQFF,TRBV7-2,TRBJ2-1
CASSPWLDSTNEKLFF,TRBV18,TRBJ1-4
CATRTGGDGYTF,TRBV15,TRBJ1-2
CASSSRAGGLEEKLFF,TRBV28,TRBJ1-4
CASLLTSGSLTDTQYF,TRBV27,TRBJ2-3
CAWSNSISGNQPQHF,TRBV30,TRBJ1-5
CASSLLEVQYF,TRBV12-3/TRBV12-4,TRBJ2-7
CASSSHLAGGGETQYF,TRBV7-2,TRBJ2-5
CSVEDRTGYTF,TRBV29-1,TRBJ1-2
CASRGTGAGELFF,TRBV10-2,TRBJ2-2
CASSKEGAGNTIYF,TRBV7-9,TRBJ1-3
CASSQAGGPNEQFF,TRBV4-3,TRBJ2-1
CASSIGGTGRANYGYTF,TRBV19,TRBJ1-2
CASSLIRGTEAFF,TRBV28,TRBJ1-1
CASSFSQGTNEKLFF,TRBV2,TRBJ1-4
CASSYSGTYEQYF,TRBV19,TRBJ2-7
CASSLSGQGYTF,TRBV5-1,TRBJ1-2
CASSLARDTTNEKLFF,TRBV7-9,TRBJ1-4
CASSPDRVRQPQHF,TRBV28,TRBJ1-5
CASSRREGETQYF,TRBV5-4,TRBJ2-5
CASSLRDNPYEQYF,TRBV5-1,TRBJ2-7
CASSKQESYNEQFF,TRBV5-4,TRBJ2-1
CASSATGTSDYEQYF,TRBV9,TRBJ2-7
CAISDGLISYNEQFF,TRBV10-3,TRBJ2-1
CASSLDLGGITDTQYF,TRBV11-2,TRBJ2-3
CSASSAGGRVNEQFF,TRBV20-1,TRBJ2-1
CASSVQGRETQYF,TRBV21-1,TRBJ2-5
CASSLDQAGLGTDTQYF,TRBV11-2,TRBJ2-3
CASRGPLYGYTF,TRBV18,TRBJ1-2
CASRTQGAHYGYTF,TRBV5-4,TRBJ1-2
CASSVYTGATYEQYF,TRBV5-1,TRBJ2-7
CASSPIAGLDEQFF,TRBV3-1/TRBV3-2,TRBJ2-1
CASSLLFAGGPNSYEQYF,TRBV7-2,TRBJ2-7
CATLHSDRANYGYTF,TRBV15,TRBJ1-2
CAIAGRPETQYF,TRBV10-3,TRBJ2-5
CSVSGGRSDEQYF,TRBV29-1,TRBJ2-7
CASSPPSSYNEQFF,TRBV7-9,TRBJ2-1
CASSPTMDRGQPQHF,TRBV5-1,TRBJ1-5
CASSLAGNTEAFF,TRBV5-5,TRBJ1-1
CASRGSYSNQPQHF,TRBV19,TRBJ1-5
CASSQGGLENSPLHF,TRBV3-1/TRBV3-2,TRBJ1-6
CASSNTGTGGRNTEAFF,TRBV3-1/TRBV3-2,TRBJ1-1
CASSLQGNTLHLPNSPLHF,TRBV7-2,TRBJ1-6
CASSIGGGQGYTF,TRBV19,TRBJ1-2